This T cell receptor beta chain was sequenced in a study of blood T cell repertoires in COVID-19. This clone was counted a single time. In the original workflow: Reference gene primer amplification in the assay estimated nucleated cell counts. The repertoire was sequenced with immunoSEQ multiplex PCR; TCRdb's copy has only in-frame clones and lacks some. The V and J calls and clone size come from that table; D and trimming were worked out from the DNA. The sample has around 290,000 clones; roughly 89% are singletons. Per the germline V gene, CDR1 is SGHRS and CDR2 is YFSETQ. The V and J ends lost 3 bases and 5 bases, in that order; junction bases with no gene match: 9. This CDR3 region has 16 residues.

The sequencing sample was made of PBMCs or T cells enriched from blood (not recorded which). The chain uses TRBV5-1 and TRBJ1-2; 11 nucleotides match TRBD1. This TCR was recovered from a middle-aged woman who had recovered from COVID-19. The CDR3 reads CASSSSTGQGAYGYTF. The CDR3 region has the DNA TGCGCCAGCAGCTCATCTACCGGACAGGGGGCGTATGGCTACACCTTC.